This TCR beta chain is drawn from a study of cytomegalovirus exposure and HLA in healthy donors. Study conclusions and caveats: Presence/absence analyses assumed roughly uniform sequencing depth across donors. Later genetic work tied a missense DCLRE1C variant to beta-chain V and J trimming. A later analysis by the authors found several of the most significant clusters apparently linked to common viral pathogens.

Both 60 Vbeta primers and 13 Jbeta primers went into the PCR. Sequencing used immunoSEQ multiplex PCR; TCRdb keeps in-frame clones, though not all of them. Found here are around 130,000 clones, around three quarters of them singletons; the top ten hold 1%. In the case of this clone: Its antigen is still unknown.

The ends were cut back, 5 bases at V and 6 bases at J, with 18 bases in the middle. CDR1 and CDR2 (germline): SGHRS, YFSETQ. This CDR3 is built from 14 residues. What was sequenced was PBMCs. This chain joins TRBV5-1 and TRBJ2-7; perhaps TRBD1 as D (6 bases). The sequence derives from a man aged 35 to 55 in good health and CMV-seronegative. This CDR3 is CASSSTGTPSEQYF. CDR3 nucleotides: TGCGCCAGCAGTTCGACCGGGACACCGTCCGAGCAGTACTTC. The full variable domain, with the rest looked up from reference TRBV5-1 and TRBJ2-7, is KAGVTQTPRYLIKTRGQQVTLSCSPISGHRSVSWYQQTPGQGLQFLFEYFSETQRNKGNFPGRFSGRQFSNSRSEMNVSTLELGDSALYLCASSSTGTPSEQYFGPGTRLTVT.